This paragraph reports one TCR beta chain. With 7 bases clipped from V and 2 bases from J, the junction kept 7 bases outside the gene matches. This CDR3 is 14 amino acids long. CDR1 is SQVTM and CDR2 is ANQGSEA in the germline V gene. The data were obtained in a study of control samples from healthy donors and cancer patients. Profiling relied on immunoSEQ multiplex PCR, and the TCRdb table lists in-frame clones only, not all of them. The sample lists 96,000 or so clones, approximately 95% occurring once. The rearrangement uses TRBV29-1 and TRBJ2-1; TRBD2 matches 8 bases. The sequence derives from a man younger than 30 in good health. The specimen sequenced was blood. The CDR3 nucleotides read TGCAGCGCTGCGGGCGGGAGGACCTACAATGAGCAGTTCTTC. Encoded protein: CSAAGGRTYNEQFF.